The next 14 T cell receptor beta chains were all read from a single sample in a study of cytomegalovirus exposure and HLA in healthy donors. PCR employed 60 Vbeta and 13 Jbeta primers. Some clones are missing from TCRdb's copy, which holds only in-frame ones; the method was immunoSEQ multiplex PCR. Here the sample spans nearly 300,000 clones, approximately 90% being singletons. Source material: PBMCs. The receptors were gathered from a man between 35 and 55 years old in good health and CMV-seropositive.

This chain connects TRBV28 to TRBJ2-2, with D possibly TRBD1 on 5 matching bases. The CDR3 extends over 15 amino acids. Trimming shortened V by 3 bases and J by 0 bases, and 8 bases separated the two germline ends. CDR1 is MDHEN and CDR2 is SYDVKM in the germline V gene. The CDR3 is CASSFDSPNTGELFF. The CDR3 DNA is TGTGCCAGCAGTTTCGACAGTCCGAACACCGGGGAGCTGTTTTTT.

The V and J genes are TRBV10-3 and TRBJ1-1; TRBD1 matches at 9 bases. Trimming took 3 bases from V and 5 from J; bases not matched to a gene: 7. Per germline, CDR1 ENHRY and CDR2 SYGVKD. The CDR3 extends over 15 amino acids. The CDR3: CAISDPDRGNTEAFF. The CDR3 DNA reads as TGTGCCATCAGTGACCCCGACAGGGGGAATACTGAAGCTTTCTTT.

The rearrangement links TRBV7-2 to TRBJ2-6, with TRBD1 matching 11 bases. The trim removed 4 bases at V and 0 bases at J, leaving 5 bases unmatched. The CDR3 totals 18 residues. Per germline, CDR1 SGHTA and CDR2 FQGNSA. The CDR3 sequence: CASSYGQGAVSGANVLTF. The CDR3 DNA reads TGTGCCAGCAGCTATGGACAGGGGGCCGTCTCTGGGGCCAACGTCCTGACTTTC.

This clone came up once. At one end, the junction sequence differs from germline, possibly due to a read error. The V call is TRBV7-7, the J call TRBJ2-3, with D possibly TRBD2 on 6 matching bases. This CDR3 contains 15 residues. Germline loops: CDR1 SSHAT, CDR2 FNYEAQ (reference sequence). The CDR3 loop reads CASSSQAGKRSTQYF. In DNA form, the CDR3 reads TGTGCTAGCAGCTCACAGGCGGGGAAACGCAGTACGCAGTATTTT.

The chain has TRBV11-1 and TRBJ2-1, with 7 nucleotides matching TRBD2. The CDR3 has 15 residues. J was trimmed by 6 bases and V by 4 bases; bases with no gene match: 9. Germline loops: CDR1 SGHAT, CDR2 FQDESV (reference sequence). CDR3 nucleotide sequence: TGTGCCAGCAGCTATAGCGGGCGGCCTTTCAATGAGCAGTTCTTC. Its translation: CASSYSGRPFNEQFF.

CDR3 region: CASSPGAPNTGELFF. Written as DNA, the CDR3 is TGTGCCAGCAGCCCAGGGGCCCCTAACACCGGGGAGCTGTTTTTT. The chain recombines TRBV7-9 with TRBJ2-2, with TRBD1 as a possible D gene (6 bases). From germline, CDR1 is SEHNR and CDR2 FQNEAQ (reference sequence). The CDR3 loop spans 15 amino acids. The V end lost 5 bases, the J end lost 2 bases, and 12 bases lay between the germline ends.

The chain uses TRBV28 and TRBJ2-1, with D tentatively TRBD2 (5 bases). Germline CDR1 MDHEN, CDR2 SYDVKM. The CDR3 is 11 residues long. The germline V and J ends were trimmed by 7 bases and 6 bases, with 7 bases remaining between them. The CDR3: CASTRGNEQFF. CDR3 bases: TGTGCCAGCACCCGGGGCAATGAGCAGTTCTTC.

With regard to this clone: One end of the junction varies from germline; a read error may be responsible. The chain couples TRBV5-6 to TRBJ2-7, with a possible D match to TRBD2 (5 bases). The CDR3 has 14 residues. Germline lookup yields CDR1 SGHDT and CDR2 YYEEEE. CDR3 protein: CASRLARAAYEQYF. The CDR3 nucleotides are TGTGCCAGCAGGTTGGCGAGGGCAGCTTACGAGCAGTACTTC.

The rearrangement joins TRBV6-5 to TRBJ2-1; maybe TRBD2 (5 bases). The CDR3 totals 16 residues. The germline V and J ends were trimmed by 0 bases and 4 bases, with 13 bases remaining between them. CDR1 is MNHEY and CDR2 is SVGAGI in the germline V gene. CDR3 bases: TGTGCCAGCAGTTACTCGCCCCAGCGGTCATACAATGAGCAGTTCTTC. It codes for CASSYSPQRSYNEQFF.

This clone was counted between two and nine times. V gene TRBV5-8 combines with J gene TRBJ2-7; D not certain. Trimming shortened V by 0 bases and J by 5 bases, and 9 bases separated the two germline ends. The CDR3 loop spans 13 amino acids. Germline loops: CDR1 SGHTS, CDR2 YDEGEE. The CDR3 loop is CASSLVSSHEQYF. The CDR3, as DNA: TGTGCCAGCAGCTTGGTTTCTAGTCACGAGCAGTACTTC.

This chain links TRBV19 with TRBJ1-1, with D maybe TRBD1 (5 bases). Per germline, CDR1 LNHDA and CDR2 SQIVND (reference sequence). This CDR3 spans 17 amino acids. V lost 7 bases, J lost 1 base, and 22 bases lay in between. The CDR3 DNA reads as TGTGCCAGTACCGACCGTCCCTATAGGACATCGAACACTGAAGCTTTCTTT. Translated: CASTDRPYRTSNTEAFF.

CDR3: CASSLDLGRVGNTIYF. In DNA, the CDR3 is TGTGCCAGCAGCTTAGATTTAGGCAGGGTAGGAAACACCATATATTTT. V usage is TRBV7-8 and J usage is TRBJ1-3, with D maybe TRBD1 (5 bases). This CDR3 has 16 residues. The V end was cut by 1 base, the J end by 4 bases, with 14 bases between. CDR1 and CDR2 (germline): SGHVS, FQNEAQ.

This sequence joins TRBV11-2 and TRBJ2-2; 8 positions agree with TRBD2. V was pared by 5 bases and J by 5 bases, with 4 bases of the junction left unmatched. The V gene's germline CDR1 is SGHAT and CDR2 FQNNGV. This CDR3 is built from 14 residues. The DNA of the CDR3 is TGTGCCAGCAGCCCACAGCGGGAGACCGGGGAGCTGTTTTTT. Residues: CASSPQRETGELFF.

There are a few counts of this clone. The CDR3 coding sequence is TGCAGCGTTGAGTCCGGGATGAGCGACGAGCAGTACTTC. It translates to CSVESGMSDEQYF. V gene TRBV29-1 combines with J gene TRBJ2-5; D possibly corresponds to TRBD2 (5 bases). With the DNA end fitting TRBJ2-7 better, the J assignment may be wrong. The CDR3 is 13 amino acids. Germline CDR1 reads SQVTM; CDR2 reads ANQGSEA.